What follows are 28 T cell receptor beta chains derived from one specimen sequenced in a study of T cell changes during pregnancy in multiple sclerosis. Measured with immunoSEQ multiplex PCR; TCRdb has only the in-frame clones, and not every one. The table has about 38,000 clones, roughly 90% seen once. Here the sequenced sample was CD4+ T cells from peripheral blood mononuclear cells, taken in the second trimester of pregnancy. The receptors originated from a female donor with multiple sclerosis, enrolled in a pregnancy study.

V gene TRBV2 combines with J gene TRBJ2-3, with unresolved D. Germline CDR1 is SNHLY and CDR2 is FYNNEI. This CDR3 region has 15 residues. The ends were cut back, 6 bases at V and 0 bases at J, with 13 bases in the middle. The CDR3 DNA reads as TGTGCCAGCAGATCATACAGATCTAGCACAGATACGCAGTATTTT. This translates into CASRSYRSSTDTQYF.

The chain recombines TRBV4-1 with TRBJ2-3; maybe TRBD1 (5 bases). This CDR3 region has 15 residues. V was cut by 1 base and J by 2 bases, with 10 bases left in between. Germline V gives CDR1 MGHRA, CDR2 YSYEKL. The CDR3 spells CASSQVQGSTDTQYF. In DNA form, the CDR3 reads TGCGCCAGCAGCCAAGTTCAGGGTTCCACAGATACGCAGTATTTT.

This clone has just one count. The V call is TRBV5-5, the J call TRBJ2-6, with 7 nucleotides matching TRBD2. CDR1 is SGHKS and CDR2 is YYEKEE in the germline V gene (reference sequence). The CDR3 covers 18 residues. Trimming cost V 0 bases and J 1 base; bases outside gene matches: 7. The CDR3 nucleotides are TGTGCCAGCAGCTTGGTGGTAGGGAGGGCATCTGGGGCCAACGTCCTGACTTTC. It encodes CASSLVVGRASGANVLTF.

CDR3 loop: CASSMQGFSSGNTIYF. CDR3 DNA sequence: TGTGCCAGCAGCATGCAGGGTTTCAGCTCTGGAAACACCATATATTTT. The genes are TRBV7-9 and TRBJ1-3, with D possibly TRBD1 on 5 matching bases. V lost 5 bases and J lost 0, with 14 bases in between. Looked up from germline, CDR1 is SEHNR and CDR2 is FQNEAQ (reference sequence). The CDR3 loop spans 16 amino acids.

The chain combines TRBV7-9 with TRBJ2-2; 7 nucleotides line up with TRBD2. The CDR3 length is 13 residues. CDR1 SEHNR and CDR2 FQNEAQ come from the germline V gene (reference sequence). The CDR3 loop reads CAIGGFNTGELFF. CDR3 DNA sequence: TGTGCAATCGGGGGGTTCAACACCGGGGAGCTGTTTTTT.

The genes are TRBV7-3 and TRBJ1-2; TRBD1 matches at 8 bases. Germline V CDR1 and CDR2: SGHTA, FQGTGA. The J segment lost 7 bases and the V segment lost 0 bases, leaving 4 bases of the junction unmatched. The CDR3 has 14 amino acids. The CDR3 DNA reads TGTGCCAGCAGCTTAACGGGGACAGGTGCTGGCTACACCTTC. Translation: CASSLTGTGAGYTF.

This chain joins TRBV29-1 and TRBJ2-7; a possible D gene is TRBD2 (6 bases). This CDR3 spans 12 amino acids. V was trimmed by 7 bases and J by 0 bases, leaving 10 bases between them. Per the germline V gene, CDR1 is SQVTM and CDR2 is ANQGSEA. CDR3 loop: CSARELSYEQYF. The CDR3 nucleotides read TGCAGCGCTCGGGAGCTCTCCTACGAGCAGTACTTC.

V and J are TRBV6-5 and TRBJ1-1; weak D call: TRBD1 (5 bases). CDR1 and CDR2 from the germline V gene are MNHEY and SVGAGI. This CDR3 spans 14 amino acids. V lost 0 bases and J lost 11, with 16 bases in between. This CDR3 is CASSYSIRGSSAFF. CDR3 nucleotides: TGTGCCAGCAGTTACTCGATTAGGGGTAGTTCGGCTTTCTTT.

There are a few counts of this clone. The chain has TRBV21-1 and TRBJ2-7; the D call TRBD2 from the table was never checked on the DNA. TRBV21-1 is annotated as a pseudogene. The CDR3 sequence is 23 residues long. CDR3: CASSSSGDREGLAGGPGSREQYF. CDR3 DNA: TGTGCCAGCAGCTCTTCCGGGGACAGGGAAGGGCTAGCGGGAGGGCCGGGTAGCCGCGAGCAGTACTTC.

The chain uses TRBV18 and TRBJ2-7; TRBD1 agrees at 9 bases. V gave up 3 bases and J gave up 7 bases; unmatched junction bases: 7. The CDR3 covers 14 residues. CDR1 and CDR2 from the germline V gene are KGHSH and LQKENI. Here the CDR3 reads CASSPGTGSGEQYF. CDR3 in DNA: TGTGCCAGCTCACCCGGGACAGGGTCAGGGGAGCAGTACTTC.

The rearrangement links TRBV29-1 to TRBJ2-7; 10 bases are shared with TRBD1. Germline lookup yields CDR1 SQVTM and CDR2 ANQGSEA. The CDR3 runs to 14 residues. V dropped 5 bases and J dropped 7; count of bases not matched to a gene: 11. The CDR3 nucleotides are TGCAGCGTTTGGGCCGGGACAGGGGCGGGTGAGCAGTACTTC. This sequence encodes CSVWAGTGAGEQYF.

The rearrangement uses TRBV11-3 and TRBJ2-7, with D hard to call. V lost 0 bases and J 3 bases, leaving 6 bases between the germline ends. This CDR3 has 13 amino acids. Looked up from germline, CDR1 is SGHNT and CDR2 is YENEEA. The chain's CDR3 is CASSLEQLYEQYF. The CDR3 DNA is TGTGCCAGCAGCTTAGAACAGCTCTACGAGCAGTACTTC.

The gene calls are TRBV29-1 and TRBJ2-3; the D is unclear. Germline values: CDR1 SQVTM, CDR2 ANQGSEA. Between the trimmed V and J ends, which lost 2 bases and 4 bases, there was a span of 7 bases. The CDR3 extends over 12 amino acids. The CDR3: CSVELSADTQYF. DNA of the CDR3: TGCAGCGTTGAATTGTCAGCAGATACGCAGTATTTT.

V and J are TRBV18 and TRBJ2-1; TRBD1 matches at 9 bases. Germline V lookup: CDR1 KGHSH, CDR2 LQKENI. The CDR3 loop spans 17 amino acids. With V trimmed by 5 bases and J by 0 bases, 8 bases remained unmatched. This chain's CDR3 is CASSFTGGLSSYNEQFF. The CDR3 coding sequence is TGTGCCAGCTCATTCACAGGGGGCCTGAGCTCCTACAATGAGCAGTTCTTC.

The chain is built from TRBV2 and TRBJ2-5; D is perhaps TRBD1 (5 bases). Trimming removed 2 bases at V and 2 bases at J, with 9 bases between. Germline values: CDR1 SNHLY, CDR2 FYNNEI. The CDR3 consists of 14 residues. In nucleotides, the CDR3 is TGTGCCAGCAGTGAAAACAGGAGACAAGAGACCCAGTACTTC. Translated, it gives CASSENRRQETQYF. Drawing the rest from reference TRBV2 and TRBJ2-5, the complete variable domain is EPEVTQTPSHQVTQMGQEVILRCVPISNHLYFYWYRQILGQKVEFLVSFYNNEISEKSEIFDDQFSVERPDGSNFTLKIRSTKLEDSAMYFCASSENRRQETQYFGPGTRLLVL.

The chain combines TRBV11-2 with TRBJ2-1; maybe TRBD2 (6 bases). CDR1 and CDR2 from the germline V gene are SGHAT and FQNNGV. With 5 bases removed from V and 7 bases from J, the gap between germline ends came to 21 bases. This CDR3 is built from 16 residues. The CDR3 spells CASSTASWGVGNEQFF. In DNA, the CDR3 is TGTGCCAGCAGCACCGCCTCCTGGGGGGTGGGTAATGAGCAGTTCTTC.

The chain uses TRBV5-4 and TRBJ1-1, with 11 bases fitting TRBD1. This CDR3 is 16 amino acids long. V lost 5 bases to trimming and J lost 4 bases; unmatched junction nucleotides: 10. The V gene's germline CDR1 is SGHNT and CDR2 YYREEE (reference sequence). CDR3 sequence: CASRSVSGTGGTEAFF. DNA of the CDR3: TGTGCCAGCAGATCGGTTTCCGGGACAGGGGGCACTGAAGCTTTCTTT.

This rearrangement joins TRBV4-3 to TRBJ2-7, with D possibly matching TRBD1 (6 bases). Germline V gene data show CDR1 as LGHNA and CDR2 as YSLEER. The CDR3 has 15 residues. V gave up 0 bases and J gave up 6 bases, with 15 bases separating them. CDR3: CASSQEGRGLVEQYF. CDR3 sequence (DNA): TGCGCCAGCAGCCAAGAGGGTAGGGGGTTGGTCGAGCAGTACTTC.

The chain combines TRBV11-3 with TRBJ1-2, with 8 bases aligning to TRBD1. CDR1 is SGHNT and CDR2 is YENEEA in the germline V gene. CDR3 size: 15 residues. After removal of 5 bases from V and 3 bases from J, the junction contained 8 bases not matched to a gene. Here the CDR3 DNA reads TGTGCCAGCAGCATTTTGACAGGGGCTCACTATGGCTACACCTTC. Encoded protein: CASSILTGAHYGYTF.

J is TRBJ2-3 and V is TRBV29-1; D perhaps matches TRBD1 (8 bases). Looked up from germline, CDR1 is SQVTM and CDR2 is ANQGSEA. This CDR3 region has 15 residues. The germline V and J ends were trimmed by 4 bases and 0 bases, with 14 bases remaining between them. The CDR3 region is CSVAQGGISTDTQYF. The DNA for the CDR3 is TGCAGCGTTGCACAGGGGGGGATTAGCACAGATACGCAGTATTTT.

The chain recombines TRBV19 with TRBJ2-7, with D tentatively TRBD2 (5 bases). V lost 6 bases, J lost 4 bases, and 16 bases lay in between. Germline CDR1 reads LNHDA; CDR2 reads SQIVND (reference sequence). The CDR3 length is 14 residues. The CDR3 region has the DNA TGTGCCAGTAGCCGGGGAATTGGGGATTACGAGCAGTACTTC. Protein sequence: CASSRGIGDYEQYF.

The chain has TRBV19 and TRBJ2-7, with TRBD1 matching 8 bases. Losses at the gene ends were 3 bases for V and 1 base for J; bases not matched to a gene: 5. Germline CDR1 reads LNHDA; CDR2 reads SQIVND (reference sequence). There are 15 residues in the CDR3. CDR3 sequence reads: CASSMAGQVSYEQYF. DNA of the CDR3: TGTGCCAGTAGTATGGCGGGACAGGTTTCCTACGAGCAGTACTTC.

Here the CDR3 reads CASSIGVGDTQYF. CDR3 nucleotides: TGTGCCAGCAGCATAGGGGTAGGGGATACGCAGTATTTT. V usage is TRBV7-3 and J usage is TRBJ2-3; tentative D call: TRBD1 (5 bases). V gave up 5 bases and J gave up 6 bases, with 12 bases separating them. Per the germline V gene, CDR1 is SGHTA and CDR2 is FQGTGA. The CDR3 sequence is 13 residues long.

The chain recombines TRBV5-1 with TRBJ2-1; TRBD1 is a possible D gene (8 bases). The V and J ends lost 4 bases and 8 bases respectively, with 34 bases between them. The CDR3 is made up of 20 amino acids. Germline loops: CDR1 SGHRS, CDR2 YFSETQ. The CDR3 region is CASSRTTGVSGRTVSYEQFF. CDR3 coding DNA: TGCGCCAGCAGCCGGACGACAGGGGTTAGCGGGCGTACAGTGAGCTATGAGCAGTTCTTC.

The V and J genes are TRBV28 and TRBJ2-7; no clear D. This CDR3 region has 12 residues. Germline CDR1 reads MDHEN; CDR2 reads SYDVKM. With 6 bases removed from V and 1 base from J, the gap between germline ends came to 7 bases. The CDR3 protein is CASSRTSYEQYF. The CDR3 DNA reads TGTGCCAGCAGCCGTACATCCTACGAGCAGTACTTC.

This rearrangement joins TRBV7-5 to TRBJ2-1; the table's D call of TRBD2 was not tested on the DNA. TRBV7-5 is reported as a pseudogene. The CDR3 runs to 16 residues. The CDR3 DNA sequence: TGTGCCAGAAGCTTACCACTAGCGGGAGGGCGAAATGAGCAGTTCTTC. Its protein product is CARSLPLAGGRNEQFF.

The chain's CDR3 is CASSISGIRGSEAFF. The DNA of the CDR3 is TGTGCCAGTAGTATATCCGGCATAAGGGGGTCTGAAGCTTTCTTT. V is TRBV19 and J is TRBJ1-1; TRBD1 might be the D (6 bases). The CDR3 has 15 residues. The V gene's germline CDR1 is LNHDA and CDR2 SQIVND (reference sequence). Trimming pared 2 bases from V and 6 bases from J, leaving 16 bases between.

This clone showed up just a few times. This chain uses TRBV18 with TRBJ1-2, with 7 bases matching TRBD1. CDR3 length equals 13 residues. Germline V gene sequence: CDR1 KGHSH, CDR2 LQKENI. Trimming took 2 bases from V and 6 from J; bases not matched to a gene: 3. CDR3 coding DNA: TGTGCCAGCTCACCAGACAGGGTGGATGGCTACACCTTC. Amino acids: CASSPDRVDGYTF.